A single sample is the source of the 4 T cell receptor beta chains below, sequenced in a study of T cell responses to AZD1222 COVID-19 vaccine. Libraries were prepared by immunoSEQ multiplex PCR; TCRdb keeps only in-frame clonotypes and omits some of them. The sample carries just over 90,000 clones, more than 80% recorded once. Here the sequenced sample was peripheral blood, taken 28 days after the second AZD1222 dose. These receptors were taken from an adult who received the AZD1222 COVID-19 vaccine.

This clone was recorded only once. The chain couples TRBV29-1 to TRBJ1-1; no firm D call. CDR1 and CDR2 from the germline V gene are SQVTM and ANQGSEA. The CDR3 runs to 12 residues. V shed 5 bases and J shed 1 base, with 8 bases lying between them. The CDR3 sequence: CSVWEANTEAFF. For the CDR3, the DNA is TGCAGCGTTTGGGAGGCGAACACTGAAGCTTTCTTT. Filled out from reference TRBV29-1 and TRBJ1-1, the complete variable domain reads SAVISQKPSRDICQRGTSLTIQCQVDSQVTMMFWYRQQPGQSLTLIATANQGSEATYESGFVIDKFPISRPNLTFSTLTVSNMSPEDSSIYLCSVWEANTEAFFGQGTRLTVV.

The chain couples TRBV7-2 to TRBJ2-2; no firm D call. Germline CDR1 reads SGHTA; CDR2 reads FQGNSA. The CDR3 is made up of 14 amino acids. The CDR3 reads CATHPSGRTGELFF. The CDR3 DNA reads TGTGCTACCCACCCCTCGGGTAGGACCGGGGAGCTGTTTTTT.

The V and J genes are TRBV4-3 and TRBJ2-1, with 9 bases matching TRBD2. J lost 6 bases, V lost 1 base, and 7 bases had no gene match. This CDR3 has 16 residues. Germline CDR1 and CDR2: LGHNA and YSLEER. Here the CDR3 DNA reads TGCGCCAGCAGCCAAGCAGTGGGCGGGGGGGCCAATGAGCAGTTCTTC. It translates to CASSQAVGGGANEQFF.

The chain carries TRBV7-9 and TRBJ2-5, with TRBD2 matching over 10 bases. V lost 4 bases, J lost 1 base, and 12 bases stayed unmatched. The CDR3 runs to 18 residues. CDR1 is SEHNR, CDR2 FQNEAQ, per germline (reference sequence). The CDR3 coding sequence is TGTGCCAGCAGCTCTAGCGGGGGTTCCCTCTCGGTCCAAGAGACCCAGTACTTC. This gives the protein CASSSSGGSLSVQETQYF.